This is a list of T cell receptor beta chains from one sample in a study of blood T cell repertoires in COVID-19. Only in-frame clones appear in the TCRdb table, and some are missing; sequencing was by immunoSEQ multiplex PCR. Here the sample spans about 370,000 clones, around nine tenths being singletons. Sequencing was done on a sample of PBMCs or T cells enriched from blood (not recorded which). The receptor set was obtained from a woman aged 30 to 39 who had recovered from COVID-19. Both conserved end residues are part of each CDR3. A D gene is named only where the DNA matches it firmly. The size of a clone is reported for some rows only, either as once, few or many, or as a class for expanded clones.

-	TRBV9	-	TRBJ1-3	TGTGCCAGCGCGGGGGCCAGCCTCTCTGGAAACACCATATATTTT	CASAGASLSGNTIYF
-	TRBV27	-	TRBJ2-7	TGTGCCAGCAGTTTACGTGGTGTAGGCGGAGAGCAGTACTTC	CASSLRGVGGEQYF
-	TRBV15	-	TRBJ2-5	TGTGCCACCAGCAGAGATCAATCCCGGGATGCGGAGACCCAGTACTTC	CATSRDQSRDAETQYF
-	TRBV12-5	TRBD1	TRBJ1-1	TGTGCTAGTGGTTCCCCCGGGACAGGGTTTGGGACTGAAGCTTTCTTT	CASGSPGTGFGTEAFF
-	TRBV5-5	-	TRBJ1-6	TGTGCCAGCAGCTTGGACGGTCTGAGCTCCTATAATTCACCCCTCCACTTT	CASSLDGLSSYNSPLHF
-	TRBV18	-	TRBJ2-5	TGTGCCAGCTCACAAACAGGGGGGGAAGAGACCCAGTACTTC	CASSQTGGEETQYF
-	TRBV3-1/TRBV3-2	-	TRBJ1-1	TGTGCCAGCAGCCAAGGTGGGGGCGCGTACACTGAAGCTTTCTTT	CASSQGGGAYTEAFF
-	TRBV6-5	TRBD1	TRBJ2-2	TGTGCCAGCAACACAGGGGGCAAAACCGGGGAGCTGTTTTTT	CASNTGGKTGELFF
-	TRBV5-4	-	TRBJ2-4	TGTGCCAGCAGCTTGGAACTGGGTCCGGGGATTCAGTACTTC	CASSLELGPGIQYF
-	TRBV6-6	-	TRBJ1-5	TGTGCCAGTAGGGAGGGGGGATATCAGCCCCAGCATTTT	CASREGGYQPQHF
-	TRBV27	-	TRBJ2-7	TGTGCCAGCAGTCCGGGATCCTACGAGCAGTACTTC	CASSPGSYEQYF
once	TRBV27	TRBD1	TRBJ1-4	TGTGCCACCCGGACAGGGGGTAATGAAAAACTGTTTTTT	CATRTGGNEKLFF
many	TRBV7-6	-	TRBJ2-7	TGTGCCAGCAGCTTAGGAGTGTCAGGGGATGCCTACGAGCAGTACTTC	CASSLGVSGDAYEQYF
-	TRBV5-1	TRBD2	TRBJ2-7	TGCGCCAGCAGCCATGACAGCCGGGACTACTCCTACGAGCAGTACTTC	CASSHDSRDYSYEQYF
once	TRBV7-3	-	TRBJ1-6	TGTGCCAGCAGCTTAACGTTTCGGGGAAGCTCCTATAATTCACCCCTCCACTTT	CASSLTFRGSSYNSPLHF
once	TRBV5-1	-	TRBJ1-1	TGCGCCAGCAGCTTGTATCCAGGGGCCGTGAACACTGAAGCTTTCTTT	CASSLYPGAVNTEAFF
-	TRBV15	TRBD1	TRBJ1-6	TGTGCCACCAGCGCTACAACAGGGGTGCATTCACCCCTCCACTTT	CATSATTGVHSPLHF
-	TRBV21-1	-	TRBJ1-2	TGTGCCAGCAGCAAAGGGGGCTGTGGCTATGGCTACACCTTC	CASSKGGCGYGYTF
-	TRBV4-2	TRBD2	TRBJ2-3	TGTGCCAGCAGCCAAGACCTAGCGGGGGGGCATAGCACAGATACGCAGTATTTT	CASSQDLAGGHSTDTQYF
-	TRBV6-4	TRBD2	TRBJ2-5	TGTGCCAGCAGTCCTCTAGCGGGAGGTGAGACCCAGTACTTC	CASSPLAGGETQYF
-	TRBV7-9	TRBD2	TRBJ2-7	TGTGCCAGCAACCGGGACTACCAATCCGAGCAGTACTTC	CASNRDYQSEQYF
-	TRBV24-1	TRBD1	TRBJ1-6	TGTGCCACCTACCGACAGGACAGGAGCTCCTATAATTCACCCCTCCACTTT	CATYRQDRSSYNSPLHF
-	TRBV4-1	TRBD2	TRBJ2-1	TGCGCCAGCAGCCAAGGGCCTAGCGGGACCGGTGAGCAGTTCTTC	CASSQGPSGTGEQFF
-	TRBV5-6	TRBD1	TRBJ1-2	TGTGCCAGCAGCTTGAGACCGGGACAGGGGTCTGGCTACACCTTC	CASSLRPGQGSGYTF
-	TRBV4-1	-	TRBJ1-1	TGCGCCAGCAGCCAGGGGGGGGCAGGCACTGAAGCTTTCTTT	CASSQGGAGTEAFF
-	TRBV5-1	TRBD2	TRBJ2-5	TGCGCCAGCAGCCCCGGACTAGCGGGAGTAGAAGAGACCCAGTACTTC	CASSPGLAGVEETQYF
-	TRBV6-5	-	TRBJ1-2	TGTGCCAGCAGTTACTCGTTTCCAGGGGAGCTCGGTGGCTACACCTTC	CASSYSFPGELGGYTF
-	TRBV5-1	-	TRBJ2-7	TGCGCCAGCAGCACACCTAGTGCGAATCCCTACGAGCAGTACTTC	CASSTPSANPYEQYF
once	TRBV7-3	-	TRBJ2-5	TGTGCCAGCAGCTTAAGGGGTTTAGCGGAAGAGACCCAGTACTTC	CASSLRGLAEETQYF
-	TRBV12-3/TRBV12-4	-	TRBJ2-7	TGTGCCAGCAGCTCTTCCTACGAGCAGTACTTC	CASSSSYEQYF
-	TRBV28	TRBD1	TRBJ1-1	TGTGCCAGCAGTTTGTTGACAGGGGTCCCTGAAGCTTTCTTT	CASSLLTGVPEAFF
-	TRBV9	TRBD2	TRBJ2-7	TGTGCCAGCAGTTCTCTAGCGGGAGGGACCTACGAGCAGTACTTC	CASSSLAGGTYEQYF
-	TRBV30	-	TRBJ1-5	TGTGCCTGGAGTGTACGAAAGGGAGATCAGCCCCAGCATTTT	CAWSVRKGDQPQHF
-	TRBV5-4	-	TRBJ1-2	TGTGCCAGCAGCTTGGCCCGGGGGGGCGGCTATGGCTACACCTTC	CASSLARGGGYGYTF
-	TRBV28	-	TRBJ2-1	TGTGCCAGCAGGGAACAGCTTTACAATGAGCAGTTCTTC	CASREQLYNEQFF
-	TRBV19	-	TRBJ2-1	TGTGCCAGTAGTATTATAAACCCGAGCTCCTACAATGAGCAGTTCTTC	CASSIINPSSYNEQFF
once	TRBV18	TRBD1	TRBJ1-1	TGTGCCAGCTCAGTAGGGGGCTTTGGCAACACTGAAGCTTTCTTT	CASSVGGFGNTEAFF
-	TRBV9	TRBD1	TRBJ1-6	TGTGCCAGCAGCGTTGAGGGGGCGCGTTCACCCCTCCACTTT	CASSVEGARSPLHF
once	TRBV6-2/TRBV6-3	-	TRBJ2-4	TGTGCCAGCAGTTACACTTCTTCGGGGGCCAAAAACATTCAGTACTTC	CASSYTSSGAKNIQYF
-	TRBV5-1	TRBD1	TRBJ1-1	TGCGCCAGCAGGACAGGGGGCGATTCAGCTTTCTTT	CASRTGGDSAFF
-	TRBV3-1/TRBV3-2	TRBD2	TRBJ2-3	TGTGCCAGCAGCCAATGGGGTTTAGCGGGAGACCCAAAGAGCACAGATACGCAGTATTTT	CASSQWGLAGDPKSTDTQYF
once	TRBV11-2	-	TRBJ2-1	TGTGCCAGCAGCTTAAGACGAGGTATTAACAATGAGCAGTTCTTC	CASSLRRGINNEQFF
-	TRBV4-2	TRBD1	TRBJ1-2	TGTGCCAGCAGCCAAGCGACAGGGGGCCTTGGCTACACCTTC	CASSQATGGLGYTF
-	TRBV5-6	-	TRBJ2-1	TGTGCCAGCAGCTCGCGGTTTAGCTCCTACAATGAGCAGTTCTTC	CASSSRFSSYNEQFF
-	TRBV28	TRBD2	TRBJ2-3	TGTGCCAGCAGTTCCTGGGGGGGTAGTGGCACAGATACGCAGTATTTT	CASSSWGGSGTDTQYF
-	TRBV6-6	-	TRBJ1-2	TGTGCCAGCAGACAGGCAGAGGGCTACACCTTC	CASRQAEGYTF
-	TRBV9	TRBD1	TRBJ1-6	TGTGCCAGCAGCGCGACAGGGGGCCAATCACCCCTCCACTTT	CASSATGGQSPLHF
-	TRBV3-1/TRBV3-2	TRBD2	TRBJ2-2	TGTGCCAGCAGCCAAGTTCTAGCGGGGACCGGGGAGCTGTTTTTT	CASSQVLAGTGELFF
-	TRBV7-9	TRBD1	TRBJ1-1	TGTGCCAGCAGCTTAGGGGACAGGGGTGGTGGCACTGAAGCTTTCTTT	CASSLGDRGGGTEAFF
-	TRBV28	-	TRBJ1-3	TGTGCCAGCAGCTCACAGGGTCTAAGAAACACCATATATTTT	CASSSQGLRNTIYF
-	TRBV5-1	-	TRBJ1-4	TGCGCCAGCAGCTTGGGTGATGACTATGAAAAACTGTTTTTT	CASSLGDDYEKLFF
-	TRBV2	-	TRBJ1-2	TGTGCCAGCAGCGACTCAGCTAACTATGGCTACACCTTC	CASSDSANYGYTF
-	TRBV28	TRBD1	TRBJ1-5	TGTGCCAGCCTACCCCCCATCAGCCAGGGGGATCAGCCCCAGCATTTT	CASLPPISQGDQPQHF
-	TRBV19	-	TRBJ1-5	TGTGCCACCGCCCTGATCGGAGGGGTCAACCAGCCCCAGCATTTT	CATALIGGVNQPQHF
-	TRBV4-2	-	TRBJ1-5	TGTGCCAGCAGCCGGGGCAGGGATCAGCCCCAGCATTTT	CASSRGRDQPQHF
-	TRBV4-2	-	TRBJ1-2	TGTGCCAGCAGCCAAGAAAGGACACTGATGTATGGCTACACCTTC	CASSQERTLMYGYTF